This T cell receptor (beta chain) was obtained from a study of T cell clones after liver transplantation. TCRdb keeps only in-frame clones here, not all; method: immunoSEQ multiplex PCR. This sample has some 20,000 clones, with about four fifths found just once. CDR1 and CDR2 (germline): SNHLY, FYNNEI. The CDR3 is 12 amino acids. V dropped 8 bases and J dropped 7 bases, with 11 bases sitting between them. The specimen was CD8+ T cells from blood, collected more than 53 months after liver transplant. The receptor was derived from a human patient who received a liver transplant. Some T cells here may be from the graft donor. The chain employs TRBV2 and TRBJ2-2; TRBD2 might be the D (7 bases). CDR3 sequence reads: CASGGALGELFF. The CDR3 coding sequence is TGTGCCAGCGGGGGGGCCCTCGGGGAGCTGTTTTTT. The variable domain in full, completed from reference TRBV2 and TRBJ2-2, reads EPEVTQTPSHQVTQMGQEVILRCVPISNHLYFYWYRQILGQKVEFLVSFYNNEISEKSEIFDDQFSVERPDGSNFTLKIRSTKLEDSAMYFCASGGALGELFFGEGSRLTVL.